This T cell receptor (beta chain) was sequenced during a study of PD-1 blockade in classical Hodgkin lymphoma. Findings of the study overall: The study found complete responders had baseline diversity similar to newly diagnosed patients. Lower baseline TCR diversity was reported for newly diagnosed patients than for healthy donors. In CD4+ cells, TCR diversity went up significantly by C4D1, but in CD8+ cells it did not. Underlying causes for the observed repertoire differences were not defined, possibly disease activity or prior therapy.

Germline CDR1 reads MNHEY; CDR2 reads SMNVEV (reference sequence). This CDR3 has 13 amino acids. V shed 5 bases and J shed 3 bases, with 11 bases lying between them. Autologous stem cell transplantation was followed by relapse in every patient, and brentuximab vedotin exposure varied. This clone was counted a single time. The antigen remains undetermined. Repertoires were generated with immunoSEQ multiplex PCR, while TCRdb's copy carries only in-frame clones and drops some. Among nearly 100,000 clones listed, 80% to 85% were seen once. The sample was peripheral blood mononuclear cells (PBMCs), taken at baseline. The source of this sequence is a human donor with classical Hodgkin lymphoma. This chain links TRBV27 with TRBJ2-7; D not resolved. The CDR3 loop is CASSHPFLYEQYF. CDR3 nucleotides: TGTGCCAGCAGTCACCCATTCCTCTACGAGCAGTACTTC.